The source of this T cell receptor (beta chain) is a study of shared clonotypes between healthy human individuals. Study conclusions and caveats: Rarefaction demonstrated incomplete sorted-subset sequencing despite large depth.

Notes on this clone: Antigen unknown.

V shed 0 bases, J shed 4 bases, and the junction held 4 bases outside the gene matches. The CDR3 totals 14 residues. Germline V gene sequence: CDR1 SGHRS, CDR2 YFSETQ. Every donor, a Caucasian adult, lived in Nashville, Tennessee. The DNA input per sorted-subset replicate PCR was about 180 ng, corresponding to 32,000 or so T cell genomes. The repertoire was sequenced with immunoSEQ multiplex PCR; TCRdb's copy has only in-frame clones and lacks some. The data show a few million clones, just over 90% seen once. This sequence was found in a man aged 18-30 years in good health. Some clones in this sample may be carry-over from other donors' samples. The specimen sequenced was naive CD4+ T cells from PBMCs. The sample's subset: CD45RA+ positively selected. This chain links TRBV5-1 with TRBJ2-7; 7 bases map to TRBD1. CDR3 sequence reads: CASSLGQGEYEQYF. CDR3 DNA sequence: TGCGCCAGCAGCTTGGGGCAGGGGGAATACGAGCAGTACTTC.